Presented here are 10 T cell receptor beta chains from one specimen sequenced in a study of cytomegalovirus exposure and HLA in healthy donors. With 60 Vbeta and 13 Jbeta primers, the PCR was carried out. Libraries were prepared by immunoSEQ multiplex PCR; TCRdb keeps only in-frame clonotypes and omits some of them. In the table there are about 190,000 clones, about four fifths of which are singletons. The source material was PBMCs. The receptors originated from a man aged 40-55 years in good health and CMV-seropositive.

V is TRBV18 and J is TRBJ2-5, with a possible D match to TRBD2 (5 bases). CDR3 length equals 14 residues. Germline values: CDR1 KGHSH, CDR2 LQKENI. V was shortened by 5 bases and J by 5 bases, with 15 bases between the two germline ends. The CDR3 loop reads CASSVLAGVETQYF. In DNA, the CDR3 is TGTGCCAGCTCAGTGCTAGCCGGAGTGGAGACCCAGTACTTC. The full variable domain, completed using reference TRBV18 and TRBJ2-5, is NAGVMQNPRHLVRRRGQEARLRCSPMKGHSHVYWYRQLPEEGLKFMVYLQKENIIDESGMPKERFSAEFPKEGPSILRIQQVVRGDSAAYFCASSVLAGVETQYFGPGTRLLVL.

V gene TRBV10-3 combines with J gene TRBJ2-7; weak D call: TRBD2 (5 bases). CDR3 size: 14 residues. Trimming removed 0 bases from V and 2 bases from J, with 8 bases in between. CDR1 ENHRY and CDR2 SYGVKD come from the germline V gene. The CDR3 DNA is TGTGCCATCAGTGAGTCCCAAGCGGCCTACGAGCAGTACTTC. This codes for CAISESQAAYEQYF.

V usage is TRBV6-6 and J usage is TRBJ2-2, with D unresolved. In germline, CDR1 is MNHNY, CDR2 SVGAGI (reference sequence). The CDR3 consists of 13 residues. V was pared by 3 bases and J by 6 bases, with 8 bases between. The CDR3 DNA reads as TGTGCCAGCAGTTATAATTTTGCCGGGGAGCTGTTTTTT. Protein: CASSYNFAGELFF.

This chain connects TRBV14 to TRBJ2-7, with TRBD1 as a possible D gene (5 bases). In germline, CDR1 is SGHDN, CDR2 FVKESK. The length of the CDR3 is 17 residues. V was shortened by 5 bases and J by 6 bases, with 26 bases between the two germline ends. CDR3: CASSTNTSWQGGSEQYF. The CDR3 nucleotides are TGTGCCAGCAGCACCAACACGTCCTGGCAGGGCGGTTCCGAGCAGTACTTC.

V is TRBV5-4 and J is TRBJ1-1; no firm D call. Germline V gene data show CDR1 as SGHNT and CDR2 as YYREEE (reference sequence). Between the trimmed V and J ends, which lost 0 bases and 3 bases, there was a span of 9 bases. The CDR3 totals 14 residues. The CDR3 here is CASSLGGPHTEAFF. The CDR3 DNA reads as TGTGCCAGCAGCTTGGGAGGGCCACACACTGAAGCTTTCTTT.

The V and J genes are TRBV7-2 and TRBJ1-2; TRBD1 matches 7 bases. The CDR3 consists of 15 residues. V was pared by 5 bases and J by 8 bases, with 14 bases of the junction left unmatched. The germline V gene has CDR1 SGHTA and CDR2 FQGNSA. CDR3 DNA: TGTGCCAGCAGCACCGACAGGGTTTTCGGATTCGGCTACACCTTC. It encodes CASSTDRVFGFGYTF.

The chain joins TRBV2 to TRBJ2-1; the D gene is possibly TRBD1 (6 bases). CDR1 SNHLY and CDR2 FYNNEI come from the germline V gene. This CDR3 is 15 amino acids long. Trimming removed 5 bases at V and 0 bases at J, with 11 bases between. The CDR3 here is CASSLRQDSYNEQFF. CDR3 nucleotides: TGTGCCAGCAGTCTTCGACAGGACTCCTACAATGAGCAGTTCTTC.

CDR3 coding DNA: TGCGCCAGCAGCTCAGCCGACAGGCGCACAGATACGCAGTATTTT. Translation: CASSSADRRTDTQYF. V and J are TRBV5-1 and TRBJ2-3; maybe TRBD1 (6 bases). Germline lookup yields CDR1 SGHRS and CDR2 YFSETQ. The CDR3 spans 15 residues. Trimming removed 3 bases at V and 1 base at J, with 12 bases between.

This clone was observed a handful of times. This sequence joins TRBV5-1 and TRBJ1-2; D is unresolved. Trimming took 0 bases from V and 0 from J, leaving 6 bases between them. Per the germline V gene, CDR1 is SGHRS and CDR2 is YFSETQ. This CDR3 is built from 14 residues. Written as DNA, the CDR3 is TGCGCCAGCAGCTTGGAACCGGCTAACTATGGCTACACCTTC. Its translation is CASSLEPANYGYTF.

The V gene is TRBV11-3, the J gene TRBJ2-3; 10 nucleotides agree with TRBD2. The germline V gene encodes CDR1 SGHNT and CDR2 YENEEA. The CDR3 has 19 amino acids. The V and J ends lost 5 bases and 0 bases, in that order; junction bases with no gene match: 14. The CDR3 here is CASSPGLSTSGASTDTQYF. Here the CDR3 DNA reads TGTGCCAGCAGCCCAGGTCTAAGTACTAGCGGGGCTAGCACAGATACGCAGTATTTT.